This TCR beta chain was sequenced in a study of cytotoxic CD8 clonotypes in ibrutinib-treated CLL. Measured with immunoSEQ multiplex PCR; TCRdb has only the in-frame clones, and not every one. The sample consists of tens of thousands of clones, 90% of them appearing once. In its sample, this clone was seen once. The CDR3 sequence is 13 residues long. Deletions cut 5 bases from V and 4 bases from J, with 11 bases between. From germline, CDR1 is SGHAT and CDR2 FQNNGV. This TCR derives from a human donor with chronic lymphocytic leukemia. The V gene is TRBV11-2, the J gene TRBJ1-1, with D possibly matching TRBD1 (6 bases). The sample consisted of PBMCs, taken after 12 months of ibrutinib treatment. The CDR3 is CASSVLGGTEAFF. DNA of the CDR3: TGTGCCAGCAGCGTATTAGGGGGCACTGAAGCTTTCTTT.